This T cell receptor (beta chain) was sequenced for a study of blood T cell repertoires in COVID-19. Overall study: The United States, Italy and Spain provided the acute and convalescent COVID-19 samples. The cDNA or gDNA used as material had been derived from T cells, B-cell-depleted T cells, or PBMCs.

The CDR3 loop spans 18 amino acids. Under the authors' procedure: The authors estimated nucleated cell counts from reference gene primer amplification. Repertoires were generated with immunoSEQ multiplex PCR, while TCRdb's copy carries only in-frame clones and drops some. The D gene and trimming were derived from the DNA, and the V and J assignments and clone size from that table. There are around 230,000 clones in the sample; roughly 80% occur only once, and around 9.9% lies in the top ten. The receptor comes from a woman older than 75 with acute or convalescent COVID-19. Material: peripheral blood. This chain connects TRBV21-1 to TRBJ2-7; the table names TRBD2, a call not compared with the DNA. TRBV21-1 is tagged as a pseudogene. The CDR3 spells CASTQRAGHYGGMREQYF. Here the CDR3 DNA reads TGTGCCAGCACCCAGAGGGCAGGACACTACGGCGGGATGAGGGAGCAGTACTTC.